This is a list of T cell receptor beta chains from one sample in a study of shared clonotypes between healthy human individuals. TCRdb's table, derived via immunoSEQ multiplex PCR, lists solely in-frame clones and lacks some. The sample records about 2 million clones, about 95% being singletons. The sample consisted of naive CD8+ T cells sorted from blood. The receptors were gathered from a man aged 18 to 29 in good health. Both conserved end residues are part of each CDR3. The D gene is left open where the match is weak. Where a row states a size, it is once, few, many or the class of an expanded clone; other rows omit it.

NA	TRBV5-4	TRBJ2-5	NA	TGTGCCAGCAGCTTGGCTTCAGAGACCCAGTACTTC	CASSLASETQYF
NA	TRBV6-1	TRBJ1-2	NA	TGTGCCAGCAGTGAAGAGGGGGGGGAGATTGACTATGGCTACACCTTC	CASSEEGGEIDYGYTF
NA	TRBV6-6	TRBJ2-5	TRBD1	TGTGCCAGCAGTAAAGCAGACAGGGGTCCACAGTACTTC	CASSKADRGPQYF
NA	TRBV6-1	TRBJ1-5	NA	TGTGCCAGCAGTGAGGACGGCAATCAGCCCCAGCATTTT	CASSEDGNQPQHF
NA	TRBV28	TRBJ1-2	NA	TGTGCCAGCAGTTTATCGGGGGGAATTGGCTATGGCTACACCTTC	CASSLSGGIGYGYTF
NA	TRBV19	TRBJ2-7	TRBD2	TGTGCCAGTAGTATAACTAGCGGCAACTACGAGCAGTACTTC	CASSITSGNYEQYF
once	TRBV15	TRBJ1-2	NA	TGTGCCACCAGCAGAGAAGGCCACTATGGCTACACCTTC	CATSREGHYGYTF
NA	TRBV7-9	TRBJ2-2	TRBD1	TGTGCCAGCCAGGGGGACACCGGGGAGCTGTTTTTT	CASQGDTGELFF
once	TRBV5-6	TRBJ2-7	NA	TGTGCCAGCAGCTTGTTTGGTGGGGCTGGAGAGCAGTACTTC	CASSLFGGAGEQYF
NA	TRBV19	TRBJ1-2	NA	TGTGCCAGTAGTATGGACAGTTTTTCTAACTATGGCTACACCTTC	CASSMDSFSNYGYTF
NA	TRBV10-2	TRBJ1-2	NA	TGCGCCAGCAGTGAGTCGGGACTCTATGGCTACACCTTC	CASSESGLYGYTF
NA	TRBV29-1	TRBJ2-7	TRBD1	TGCAGCGTTGCGGGACAGGGGTCCCACGAGCAGTACTTC	CSVAGQGSHEQYF
NA	TRBV19	TRBJ2-7	NA	TGTGCCAAAACGCGGGGCAGCCGGACCTACGAGCAGTACTTC	CAKTRGSRTYEQYF
NA	TRBV7-9	TRBJ2-7	NA	TGTGCCAGCAGCTTATATATATCGGAGCCCGAGCAGTACTTC	CASSLYISEPEQYF
NA	TRBV7-6	TRBJ2-3	TRBD2	TGTGCCAGCAGCCCCCCCTGGACTAGCGGGGAGGCAGATACGCAGTATTTT	CASSPPWTSGEADTQYF
NA	TRBV4-1	TRBJ2-7	NA	TGCGCCAGCAGCCAAGACTGGGCTGGGAGCTCCTACGAGCAGTACTTC	CASSQDWAGSSYEQYF
NA	TRBV29-1	TRBJ2-2	NA	TGCAGCGTTGAAGAGGGGGGCCCCGGGGAGCTGTTTTTT	CSVEEGGPGELFF
once	TRBV6-5	TRBJ1-6	NA	TGTGCCAGCAGTTACTCGACTTTAGGCTTGCCCCTCCACTTT	CASSYSTLGLPLHF
NA	TRBV7-2	TRBJ2-7	NA	TGTGCCAGCAGCTTTATCGGCTCGCAGAACGAGCAGTACTTC	CASSFIGSQNEQYF
NA	TRBV27	TRBJ2-2	NA	TGTGCCAGCAGCTCACTTAACACCGGGGAGCTGTTTTTT	CASSSLNTGELFF
NA	TRBV10-2	TRBJ2-6	TRBD1	TGCGCCAGCATTGGCCGGGACAGGGAGTCGTCCTCTGGGGCCAACGTCCTGACTTTC	CASIGRDRESSSGANVLTF
NA	TRBV9	TRBJ1-1	NA	TGTGCCAGCAGCGTAGGTTTTATCGGGGGCGAAAGTCCCACTGAAGCTTTCTTT	CASSVGFIGGESPTEAFF
NA	TRBV9	TRBJ2-5	TRBD2	TGTGCCAGCAGCGAGGGGACTAGCGGAGACCAAGAGACCCAGTACTTC	CASSEGTSGDQETQYF
NA	TRBV2	TRBJ1-1	NA	TGTGCCAGCAGTGTTTGGGGCTACGAAGCTTTCTTT	CASSVWGYEAFF
NA	TRBV15	TRBJ1-2	NA	TGTGCCACCAGCAGAGAGATTCAATCAGGGGACTATGGCTACACCTTC	CATSREIQSGDYGYTF
NA	TRBV4-1	TRBJ2-1	TRBD2	TGCGCCAGCAGCCCCGAGGCGGGGGGCTACAATGAGCAGTTCTTC	CASSPEAGGYNEQFF
NA	TRBV5-4	TRBJ2-7	TRBD1	TGTGCCAGCAGCTTGGAGGGGGACAGCTACGAGCAGTACTTC	CASSLEGDSYEQYF
NA	TRBV7-9	TRBJ2-3	TRBD2	TGTGCCAGCAGCTTAGGAGGCGGGGGGGAGGCAGATACGCAGTATTTT	CASSLGGGGEADTQYF
NA	TRBV7-9	TRBJ1-6	NA	TGTGCCAGCACCCCAGGAGGGAGGGATAATTCACCCCTCCACTTT	CASTPGGRDNSPLHF
NA	TRBV7-2	TRBJ2-3	TRBD2	TGTGCCAGCAGCCCAGTGGTATGGCGGGAGCTCTCAGATACGCAGTATTTT	CASSPVVWRELSDTQYF
NA	TRBV7-6	TRBJ2-3	NA	TGTGCCAGCAGCTTAGCGGGATGGGCAGATACGCAGTATTTT	CASSLAGWADTQYF
NA	TRBV25-1	TRBJ2-1	NA	TGTGCCAGCAGTGGGACACGGAACAACAATGAGCAGTTCTTC	CASSGTRNNNEQFF
NA	TRBV10-3	TRBJ2-1	TRBD2	TGTGCCATCGGCCTAGCGGGGTCCTACAATGAGCAGTTCTTC	CAIGLAGSYNEQFF
NA	TRBV6-1	TRBJ2-6	NA	TGTGCCAGCAGTGACCCAGTTCTCAAACCTGGGGCCAACGTCCTGACTTTC	CASSDPVLKPGANVLTF
NA	TRBV10-2	TRBJ2-1	NA	TGCGCCAGCAGCGACCGGCATAAGGTTGCGGCTATAGTCAGCGACAATGAGCAGTTCTTC	CASSDRHKVAAIVSDNEQFF
NA	TRBV4-1	TRBJ2-5	NA	TGCGCCAGCAGCCAAGGGCAGGTCCAAGAGACCCAGTACTTC	CASSQGQVQETQYF
NA	TRBV5-1	TRBJ2-1	TRBD2	TGCGCCAGCAGCTCCGGGACTAGCGGTTTCTACAATGAGCAGTTCTTC	CASSSGTSGFYNEQFF
NA	TRBV6-5	TRBJ2-7	NA	TGTGCCAGCAGTTATCAGGGACCTGGGGACGAGCAGTACTTC	CASSYQGPGDEQYF
NA	TRBV4-3	TRBJ2-7	TRBD1	TGCGCCAGCAGCCAAGAGTGGGGGACAGGGAACGAGCAGTACTTC	CASSQEWGTGNEQYF
NA	TRBV7-9	TRBJ2-7	TRBD2	TGTGCCAGCGGGGAAGTGGGGGAGGGCACCTACGAGCAGTACTTC	CASGEVGEGTYEQYF
NA	TRBV27	TRBJ2-3	NA	TGTGCCAGCAGGGTAATAGATACAGATACGCAGTATTTT	CASRVIDTDTQYF
NA	TRBV4-3	TRBJ2-7	TRBD1	TGCGCCAGCAGCAAGGACAGGTACAGCTCCTACGAGCAGTACTTC	CASSKDRYSSYEQYF